This TCR beta chain was identified during a study of early T cells in non-severe SARS-CoV-2 infection. At the level of the study: Sequenced material consisted of bulk RNA (from unsorted whole blood), and chains were unpaired.

A note on this clonotype: Its antigen is currently unknown.

Individual cDNA molecules each received unique molecular identifiers attached to them. TCRdb re-analysed the 5' RACE reads in MiXCR, keeping a single row per CDR3 protein. The data hold 100,000 to 150,000 distinct CDR3 sequences, with 15% observed a single time. Study-wide points: Matching against VDJdb likely underestimated virus-specific expansions, favoring anti-spike CD8.

Sequenced material: whole blood. This TCR derives from an adult who was a healthcare worker with PCR-confirmed SARS-CoV-2 infection or an uninfected control (not recorded which).

The CDR3 loop is CASSQGDIPGTGELFF. CDR3 nucleotide sequence: TGTGCCAGCAGCCAAGGGGACATCCCGGGGACCGGGGAGCTGTTTTTT. The chain combines TRBV3-1 with TRBJ2-2; possibly TRBD1 for D (6 bases). The V gene's germline CDR1 is LGHDT and CDR2 YNNKEL (reference sequence). V was clipped by 1 base and J by 5 bases, with 14 bases between them. The CDR3 is made up of 16 amino acids.